Each of the 9 T cell receptor beta chains below was sequenced from the same sample in a study of Graves' ophthalmopathy and Graves' hyperthyroidism. As the template, RNA transcripts were used to amplify TCR beta CDR3 regions. HTBI primers primed a first-round RT-PCR, and a second-round multiplex PCR followed. Via MiXCR, TCRdb re-called the multiplex PCR reads, giving one row per CDR3 protein. The table lists roughly 230,000 distinct CDR3 sequences, 20% to 25% of them singletons. Sequenced input: peripheral blood. These TCRs come from a woman in her forties or fifties with Graves' ophthalmopathy.

This clonotype showed up many times. This sequence joins TRBV12-3 or TRBV12-4 and TRBJ2-5; D perhaps matches TRBD1 (6 bases). With 9 bases removed from V and 5 bases from J, the gap between germline ends came to 22 bases. The CDR3 extends over 15 amino acids. The CDR3 nucleotides read TGTGCCAGTTCACAGGGCTGGGAATTTGGGGAGACCCAGTACTTC. Translating it yields CASSQGWEFGETQYF.

This clonotype has a count of ten or more. This rearrangement joins TRBV28 to TRBJ2-5, with D perhaps TRBD1 (6 bases). V was clipped by 7 bases and J by 0 bases, with 18 bases between them. This CDR3 has 16 amino acids. The V gene's germline CDR1 is MDHEN and CDR2 SYDVKM. Written as DNA, the CDR3 is TGTGCCAGCACCCCGAGGGGGTCCTTGTACCAAGAGACCCAGTACTTC. Its translation is CASTPRGSLYQETQYF.

V is TRBV24-1 and J is TRBJ2-2; weak D call: TRBD1 (6 bases). Between the trimmed V and J ends, which lost 4 bases and 0 bases, there was a span of 11 bases. Germline CDR1 KGHDR, CDR2 SFDVKD. The CDR3 covers 16 residues. The CDR3 DNA sequence: TGTGCCACCAGTGACAACGGACAGCCGAACACCGGGGAGCTGTTTTTT. Translating gives CATSDNGQPNTGELFF.

This clonotype was picked up many times. J is TRBJ2-2 and V is TRBV20-1; 9 nucleotides match TRBD2. The CDR3 runs 13 residues. V gave up 2 bases and J gave up 11 bases; unmatched junction bases: 6. Per the germline V gene, CDR1 is DFQATT and CDR2 is SNEGSKA (reference sequence). In DNA form, the CDR3 reads TGCAGTGCTAGATATAGCGGGGGCGGCGAGCTGTTTTTT. Its translation: CSARYSGGGELFF.

Ten or more counts support this clonotype. As DNA, the CDR3 is TGTGCCAGCAGGCCTAGCGGGAGGTACGAGCAGTACTTC. It yields the protein CASRPSGRYEQYF. The chain is built from TRBV12-3 or TRBV12-4 and TRBJ2-7; 11 positions match TRBD2. This CDR3 comprises 13 residues. The V segment lost 6 bases and the J segment 4 bases; nucleotides outside the gene matches: 2.

This rearrangement joins TRBV20-1 to TRBJ2-7, with D maybe TRBD2 (6 bases). This CDR3 is built from 15 residues. From germline, CDR1 is DFQATT and CDR2 SNEGSKA (reference sequence). V was pared by 0 bases and J by 2 bases, with 14 bases between. The CDR3 DNA reads TGCAGTGCTAGAGATCCCGGGAGATCGACCTACGAGCAGTACTTC. It is translated as CSARDPGRSTYEQYF.

Many counts were recorded for this clonotype. The chain joins TRBV7-2 to TRBJ2-7, with D maybe TRBD1 (5 bases). V gave up 5 bases and J gave up 4 bases, with 9 bases separating them. Germline CDR1 and CDR2: SGHTA and FQGNSA. This CDR3 spans 12 amino acids. As DNA, the CDR3 is TGTGCCAGCAGCCTGACAGATTACGAGCAGTACTTC. Translation gives CASSLTDYEQYF.

The chain combines TRBV12-3 or TRBV12-4 with TRBJ1-1; 8 bases line up with TRBD1. The CDR3 length is 15 residues. V gave up 5 bases and J gave up 1 base; unmatched junction bases: 6. CDR3 DNA sequence: TGTGCCAGCAGTCGTCCCGGGACAGGGAACACTGAAGCTTTCTTT. It translates to CASSRPGTGNTEAFF.

This clonotype came up many times. The genes are TRBV7-9 and TRBJ2-5, with 7 positions matching TRBD1. The CDR3 consists of 14 residues. Germline V gene lookup returns CDR1 SEHNR and CDR2 FQNEAQ (reference sequence). Losses at the gene ends were 5 bases for V and 4 bases for J; bases not matched to a gene: 7. The CDR3 region is CASSQSGQRETQYF. The CDR3 bases are TGTGCCAGCAGCCAATCGGGACAGCGAGAGACCCAGTACTTC.